This TCR beta chain was captured in a study of OX40 agonist ivuxolimab in advanced cancers. Trimming took 8 bases from V and 3 from J, leaving 14 bases between them. Germline V gene sequence: CDR1 MNHEY, CDR2 SVGAGI. The CDR3 has 14 amino acids. The protocol was immunoSEQ multiplex PCR, while the TCRdb copy is restricted to in-frame clones and leaves out a portion. Of about 73,000 clones in the sample, roughly 90% were seen once. Sample: CD4+ or CD8+ T cells sorted from blood, taken in a trial of the OX40 agonist ivuxolimab. This TCR was sampled from an adult with an advanced solid tumor such as melanoma, head and neck, liver or kidney cancer. V gene TRBV6-5 combines with J gene TRBJ1-5; D may be TRBD1 (5 bases). The CDR3 region is CASRGEGTNQPQHF. CDR3 coding DNA: TGTGCCAGCCGGGGGGAGGGTACCAATCAGCCCCAGCATTTT.